This passage covers 27 T cell receptor beta chains from one sample sequenced in a study of T cells expressing NK-cell markers. TCRdb reanalyzed the 5' RACE reads, giving one entry per CDR3 protein sequence and no DNA. The sample holds 450,000 to 600,000 distinct CDR3 sequences. Specimen: blood T cells: a sorted CD56 or NKG2C T cell subset, CD4+ or CD8+ T cells, or bulk PBMC T cells (not recorded which). Source of these receptors: a man between 18 and 29 years old in good health.

This chain connects TRBV10-3 to TRBJ2-7; the D call of TRBD2 rests on TCRdb alone, since no DNA is present to check it. This CDR3 spans 14 amino acids. Looked up from germline, CDR1 is ENHRY and CDR2 is SYGVKD. The CDR3: CAISESGTAYEQYF.

This sequence joins TRBV5-6 and TRBJ2-7; TCRdb's D call, TRBD2, is unchecked because there is no DNA. CDR3 length: 14 residues. Germline V CDR1 and CDR2: SGHDT, YYEEEE. The CDR3 protein is CASMTSGSGYEQYF.

The chain is built from TRBV24-1 and TRBJ1-5. Germline V gene sequence: CDR1 KGHDR, CDR2 SFDVKD. The CDR3 runs 16 residues. The CDR3 here is CATSAPGGSSNQPQHF.

This chain uses TRBV5-6 with TRBJ2-1; no DNA is available, so the TRBD1 call from TCRdb remains unchecked. The CDR3 consists of 15 residues. Germline V CDR1 and CDR2: SGHDT, YYEEEE. The CDR3 protein is CASSLAGQGAGTKFF.

The chain links TRBV14 to TRBJ1-1; TCRdb picks TRBD1, but there is no DNA to check that call. Germline CDR1 SGHDN, CDR2 FVKESK. This CDR3 is built from 15 residues. CDR3 in amino acids: CASSLISGAYTEAFF.

The CDR3 loop is CASSLALRVAGVYNEQFF. V gene TRBV7-2 combines with J gene TRBJ2-1; TCRdb proposes TRBD2, but this gene call is untestable without DNA. CDR3 length: 18 amino acids. Germline values: CDR1 SGHTA, CDR2 FQGNSA.

The chain recombines TRBV4-3 with TRBJ2-7; TCRdb indicates TRBD1, and absent DNA this call remains unverified. Looked up from germline, CDR1 is LGHNA and CDR2 is YSLEER. The length of the CDR3 is 17 residues. CDR3 sequence: CASSQGTGDGSRYEQYF.

This rearrangement joins TRBV18 to TRBJ1-2. The CDR3 length is 14 residues. Per germline, CDR1 KGHSH and CDR2 LQKENI. This chain's CDR3 is CASSPQYGLYGYTF.

V is TRBV5-1 and J is TRBJ2-2; TCRdb calls TRBD1, which cannot be checked without DNA. This CDR3 spans 16 amino acids. Germline assignment: CDR1 SGHRS and CDR2 YFSETQ. The CDR3 reads CASRFPDPGDTGELFF.

The rearrangement joins TRBV20-1 to TRBJ1-4. This CDR3 spans 12 amino acids. Germline CDR1 is DFQATT and CDR2 is SNEGSKA (reference sequence). This CDR3 is CSAFEGRGKLFF.

V gene TRBV6-4 combines with J gene TRBJ2-1; TCRdb reports TRBD2, a call that lacks DNA to check it against. Looked up from germline, CDR1 is MRHNA and CDR2 is SNTAGT. There are 15 residues in the CDR3. CDR3 sequence reads: CASSEIAGTANEQFF.

The CDR3 loop reads CASSPWDRHSNTGELFF. This chain uses TRBV12-3 or TRBV12-4 with TRBJ2-2; TCRdb's D call, TRBD1, is unchecked because there is no DNA. This CDR3 contains 17 residues.

The chain combines TRBV15 with TRBJ2-5; TCRdb's D gene call, TRBD1, goes unchecked for lack of DNA. This CDR3 region has 15 residues. Per the germline V gene, CDR1 is LNHNV and CDR2 is YYDKDF (reference sequence). The chain's CDR3 is CATSREGAGGETQYF.

The rearrangement uses TRBV20-1 and TRBJ2-1; TCRdb gives TRBD2 as the D gene, but with no DNA this cannot be confirmed. The V gene's germline CDR1 is DFQATT and CDR2 SNEGSKA (reference sequence). The CDR3 consists of 17 residues. The CDR3 sequence is CSAFTSPGTSGPNEQFF.

J is TRBJ1-6 and V is TRBV20-1; TCRdb reports TRBD1, a call that lacks DNA to check it against. The CDR3 is made up of 16 amino acids. Per germline, CDR1 DFQATT and CDR2 SNEGSKA (reference sequence). The CDR3 loop reads CSARALGGLDNSPLHF.

The chain combines TRBV7-3 with TRBJ2-3; TCRdb calls TRBD2, which cannot be checked without DNA. The CDR3 is made up of 16 amino acids. Germline-derived CDR1 and CDR2 are SGHTA and FQGTGA. The CDR3 protein is CASSLIGGLNGDTQYF.

The chain joins TRBV10-3 to TRBJ2-7; TCRdb's D call of TRBD1 is untestable without DNA. Germline lookup yields CDR1 ENHRY and CDR2 SYGVKD. This CDR3 has 14 residues. CDR3: CAIRGGHESYEQYF.

The V call is TRBV2, the J call TRBJ2-1; the TCRdb D gene call, TRBD1, has no DNA to confirm it. The CDR3 has 20 amino acids. CDR1 SNHLY and CDR2 FYNNEI come from the germline V gene. The CDR3 sequence: CASSERSDRGSSERGNEQFF.

V gene TRBV7-9 combines with J gene TRBJ2-1; TCRdb's D call, TRBD2, is unchecked because there is no DNA. The V gene's germline CDR1 is SEHNR and CDR2 FQNEAQ (reference sequence). CDR3 length: 16 amino acids. This CDR3 is CASSIRLAGPLNEQFF.

V usage is TRBV19 and J usage is TRBJ2-7. The CDR3 consists of 13 residues. The germline gives CDR1 LNHDA, CDR2 SQIVND (reference sequence). The CDR3 spells CASKPTGLYEQYF. The whole variable domain, filled in from reference TRBV19 and TRBJ2-7, reads DGGITQSPKYLFRKEGQNVTLSCEQNLNHDAMYWYRQDPGQGLRLIYYSQIVNDFQKGDIAEGYSVSREKKESFPLTVTSAQKNPTAFYLCASKPTGLYEQYFGPGTRLTVT.

CDR3 amino acids: CASSGLGLNEQFF. V and J are TRBV4-2 and TRBJ2-1; TCRdb's D call of TRBD2 is untestable without DNA. This CDR3 is built from 13 residues. In germline, CDR1 is LGHNA, CDR2 YNFKEQ.

The V call is TRBV5-1, the J call TRBJ2-3; TCRdb outputs TRBD1, but without DNA this stays unchecked. The V gene's germline CDR1 is SGHRS and CDR2 YFSETQ. The CDR3 loop spans 16 amino acids. CDR3 protein: CASSSYGTGSEDTQYF.

The chain combines TRBV5-1 with TRBJ2-1; TCRdb's D call of TRBD1 is untestable without DNA. The CDR3 has 15 residues. The germline V gene encodes CDR1 SGHRS and CDR2 YFSETQ. CDR3 protein: CASSLVQGWDNEQFF.

This chain joins TRBV12-3 or TRBV12-4 and TRBJ2-7; TCRdb proposes TRBD2, but this gene call is untestable without DNA. The CDR3 has 13 amino acids. The CDR3 is CASSQGLALEQYF.

The CDR3 here is CASGNSGKPQHF. The rearrangement links TRBV27 to TRBJ1-5; the D call of TRBD1 rests on TCRdb alone, since no DNA is present to check it. This CDR3 has 12 residues. From germline, CDR1 is MNHEY and CDR2 SMNVEV (reference sequence).

The genes are TRBV12-3 or TRBV12-4 and TRBJ2-3. This CDR3 is 14 amino acids long. CDR3 region: CASSRGEDTDTQYF.

The chain links TRBV11-2 to TRBJ2-3; the D call from TCRdb, TRBD2, cannot be confirmed without DNA. The CDR3 loop spans 16 amino acids. Looked up from germline, CDR1 is SGHAT and CDR2 is FQNNGV. The CDR3 loop reads CASSLDPGLALDTQYF.